Shown below are 18 T cell receptor beta chains from a single sample sequenced in a study of OX40 agonist ivuxolimab in advanced cancers. Sequencing was performed with immunoSEQ multiplex PCR; in TCRdb, only in-frame clones are kept and a portion is missing. The table has more than 65,000 clones, approximately 89% seen once. The sequencing here drew on CD4+ or CD8+ T cells sorted from blood, taken in a trial of the OX40 agonist ivuxolimab. These receptors all stem from an adult with an advanced solid tumor such as melanoma, head and neck, liver or kidney cancer.

The genes are TRBV12-5 and TRBJ2-1, with 9 bases fitting TRBD1. The CDR3 totals 14 residues. J lost 7 bases, V lost 3 bases, and 4 bases had no gene match. In germline, CDR1 is LGHNT, CDR2 FRNRAP. The DNA for the CDR3 is TGTGCTAGTGGTTTCAGGGGACAGGGAAATGAGCAGTTCTTC. Encoded protein: CASGFRGQGNEQFF.

V gene TRBV5-6 combines with J gene TRBJ2-2; tentative D call: TRBD2 (5 bases). The CDR3 has 16 amino acids. V was trimmed by 2 bases and J by 0 bases, leaving 11 bases between them. The germline CDR1 and CDR2 sequences are SGHDT and YYEEEE. The CDR3 bases are TGTGCCAGCAGCTTAGGCGGGTTCGCGAACACCGGGGAGCTGTTTTTT. This translates into CASSLGGFANTGELFF.

The chain has TRBV19 and TRBJ2-1, with 11 bases lining up with TRBD2. J was trimmed by 4 bases and V by 6 bases; bases with no gene match: 5. Germline V gene data show CDR1 as LNHDA and CDR2 as SQIVND (reference sequence). This CDR3 has 15 amino acids. The CDR3 reads CASRATSGIYNEQFF. The DNA for the CDR3 is TGTGCCAGTAGAGCGACTAGCGGGATTTACAATGAGCAGTTCTTC.

This clone occurred a few times. The chain couples TRBV11-3 to TRBJ2-7; a weak D match, TRBD2 (6 bases). The germline V gene has CDR1 SGHNT and CDR2 YENEEA. This CDR3 is built from 16 residues. Trimming removed 4 bases at V and 4 bases at J, with 20 bases between. In nucleotides, the CDR3 is TGTGCCAGCAGCTCCCGGACGGGGAGGAGGGAGTACGAGCAGTACTTC. Its protein product is CASSSRTGRREYEQYF.

V gene TRBV19 combines with J gene TRBJ2-3; D is perhaps TRBD1 (6 bases). The germline CDR1 and CDR2 sequences are LNHDA and SQIVND (reference sequence). The CDR3 has 14 amino acids. Trimming removed 4 bases from V and 0 bases from J, with 8 bases in between. CDR3 loop: CASSNQGSTDTQYF. CDR3 coding DNA: TGTGCCAGTAGTAACCAGGGGAGCACAGATACGCAGTATTTT.

The rearrangement uses TRBV7-8 and TRBJ2-1; TRBD2 agrees at 11 bases. J gave up 3 bases and V 8 bases, and 21 bases lay outside the gene matches. This CDR3 has 20 residues. The germline V gene encodes CDR1 SGHVS and CDR2 FQNEAQ. The chain's CDR3 is CASRLKGDSGRARFYNEQFF. For the CDR3, the DNA is TGTGCCAGCCGCCTTAAGGGGGATAGCGGGAGGGCCAGATTCTACAATGAGCAGTTCTTC.

V is TRBV27 and J is TRBJ2-7, with TRBD1 identical over 8 bases. CDR1 is MNHEY, CDR2 SMNVEV, per germline (reference sequence). The V and J ends lost 2 bases and 7 bases, in that order; junction bases with no gene match: 10. The CDR3 extends over 15 amino acids. The CDR3 coding sequence is TGTGCCAGCAGTTTAACCCCGGACAGGGCGGAGGAGCAGTACTTC. Translation: CASSLTPDRAEEQYF.

The count of this clone is one. The rearrangement joins TRBV15 to TRBJ2-1; possibly TRBD2 for D (5 bases). The CDR3 is 15 residues long. CDR1 and CDR2 from the germline V gene are LNHNV and YYDKDF (reference sequence). The V end was cut by 0 bases, the J end by 14 bases, with 20 bases between. DNA for the CDR3: TGTGCCACCAGCAGAGATCGGCTACTGAGGGTAATCGAGTTCTTC. This sequence encodes CATSRDRLLRVIEFF.

The CDR3 nucleotides are TGTGCCACCAGCCCCCGCACCGGGGAGCTGTTTTTT. It yields the protein CATSPRTGELFF. The chain carries TRBV10-3 and TRBJ2-2; D gene ambiguous. Per germline, CDR1 ENHRY and CDR2 SYGVKD. Trimming pared 10 bases from V and 4 bases from J, leaving 10 bases between. This CDR3 spans 12 amino acids.

The sample holds one count of this clone. The genes are TRBV7-2 and TRBJ2-3; D gene uncertain. CDR1 is SGHTA, CDR2 FQGNSA, per germline. Trimming cost V 5 bases and J 2 bases, with 14 bases left between them. This CDR3 has 15 amino acids. The CDR3 DNA follows: TGTGCCAGCAGCCCTCGACGGTCGGCCACAGATACGCAGTATTTT. Translation: CASSPRRSATDTQYF.

The chain carries TRBV25-1 and TRBJ1-1; possible D gene TRBD1, 5 bases. The CDR3 length is 16 residues. Germline V CDR1 and CDR2: MGHDK, SYGVNS. Trimming stripped 2 bases from V and 0 bases from J, with 13 bases between. Here the CDR3 reads CASSEPETALNTEAFF. As DNA, the CDR3 is TGTGCCAGCAGTGAACCGGAGACAGCCTTGAACACTGAAGCTTTCTTT.

The chain recombines TRBV14 with TRBJ2-6, with unresolved D. Trimming took off 5 bases at V and 1 base at J, with 9 bases between the two ends. This CDR3 spans 15 amino acids. Germline V gene data show CDR1 as SGHDN and CDR2 as FVKESK. CDR3 nucleotide sequence: TGTGCCAGCAGCAAAGGGCTTTCTGGGGCCAACGTCCTGACTTTC. Translation gives CASSKGLSGANVLTF.

The CDR3 nucleotides read TGTGCCAGCAGCCACCCGGGAGGGGGACTGAGGCCAGATACGCAGTATTTT. The encoded protein is CASSHPGGGLRPDTQYF. The chain is built from TRBV14 and TRBJ2-3; 8 bases match TRBD2. The CDR3 spans 17 residues. V shed 3 bases, J shed 4 bases, and the junction held 12 bases outside the gene matches. Germline V lookup: CDR1 SGHDN, CDR2 FVKESK.

The gene calls are TRBV19 and TRBJ2-3; D is possibly TRBD2 (6 bases). Trimming cost V 11 bases and J 7 bases, with 19 bases left between them. CDR1 and CDR2 from the germline V gene are LNHDA and SQIVND (reference sequence). This CDR3 spans 13 amino acids. The CDR3 DNA reads as TGTGCCTCGGGTGCGGGGATGGTGTATACGCAGTATTTT. It yields the protein CASGAGMVYTQYF. Together with reference TRBV19 and TRBJ2-3, the CDR3 gives the full variable domain: DGGITQSPKYLFRKEGQNVTLSCEQNLNHDAMYWYRQDPGQGLRLIYYSQIVNDFQKGDIAEGYSVSREKKESFPLTVTSAQKNPTAFYLCASGAGMVYTQYFGPGTRLTVL.

J is TRBJ2-1 and V is TRBV9; TRBD2 matches at 11 bases. This CDR3 region has 15 residues. V lost 0 bases and J lost 9; bases outside the gene matches: 5. Germline CDR1 and CDR2: SGDLS and YYNGEE. CDR3 sequence reads: CASSVALAGGPEQFF. The CDR3 coding sequence is TGTGCCAGCAGCGTAGCATTAGCGGGAGGGCCTGAGCAGTTCTTC.

The CDR3 loop reads CASSSGQGPGETQYF. The DNA of the CDR3 is TGTGCCAGCAGTTCAGGACAGGGTCCGGGGGAGACCCAGTACTTC. The chain employs TRBV6-5 and TRBJ2-5; TRBD1 matches at 8 bases. There are 15 residues in the CDR3. V gave up 4 bases and J gave up 5 bases; unmatched junction bases: 9. Germline V gene data show CDR1 as MNHEY and CDR2 as SVGAGI.

The chain joins TRBV9 to TRBJ2-3, with 11 nucleotides matching TRBD2. V shed 3 bases and J 6 bases; nucleotides not matched to a gene: 6. The CDR3 length is 15 residues. Germline CDR1 SGDLS, CDR2 YYNGEE. The CDR3 spells CASSGTSGLWDTQYF. The CDR3 bases are TGTGCCAGCAGCGGGACTAGCGGGCTTTGGGATACGCAGTATTTT. Supplemented by reference TRBV9 and TRBJ2-3, the full variable domain reads DSGVTQTPKHLITATGQRVTLRCSPRSGDLSVYWYQQSLDQGLQFLIQYYNGEERAKGNILERFSAQQFPDLHSELNLSSLELGDSALYFCASSGTSGLWDTQYFGPGTRLTVL.

V is TRBV7-8 and J is TRBJ2-2; D gene ambiguous. Trimming shortened V by 5 bases and J by 7 bases, and 8 bases separated the two germline ends. The CDR3 loop spans 12 amino acids. Germline V lookup: CDR1 SGHVS, CDR2 FQNEAQ. The CDR3 is CASSLSLGELFF. In DNA, the CDR3 is TGTGCCAGCAGCCTTTCGCTCGGGGAGCTGTTTTTT.